One sample yielded the 7 T cell receptor beta chains listed below, sequenced in a study of cytomegalovirus exposure and HLA in healthy donors. Assay used: immunoSEQ multiplex PCR; TCRdb lists only in-frame clones, some missing. This repertoire shows 110,000 to 150,000 clones, 94% found once; its top ten account for 1.8%. Material for sequencing was PBMCs. The receptors derive from a man younger than 35 in good health and CMV-seropositive.

The rearrangement links TRBV27 to TRBJ2-1; 9 bases agree with TRBD2. Germline V CDR1 and CDR2: MNHEY, SMNVEV (reference sequence). V shed 4 bases and J 2 bases; nucleotides not matched to a gene: 9. The CDR3 loop spans 17 amino acids. Here the CDR3 DNA reads TGTGCCAGCAGTTCTTTAGCGGGAGCCGATCCCTACAATGAGCAGTTCTTC. Protein: CASSSLAGADPYNEQFF.

This chain links TRBV9 with TRBJ2-7; 16 bases map to TRBD2. Germline CDR1 is SGDLS and CDR2 is YYNGEE. CDR3 length equals 15 residues. V gave up 4 bases and J gave up 5 bases; unmatched junction bases: 3. CDR3 DNA sequence: TGTGCCAGCAGCCCCGGGACTAGCGGGGGGGACGAGCAGTACTTC. Its protein is CASSPGTSGGDEQYF. Together with reference TRBV9 and TRBJ2-7, the CDR3 gives the full variable domain: DSGVTQTPKHLITATGQRVTLRCSPRSGDLSVYWYQQSLDQGLQFLIQYYNGEERAKGNILERFSAQQFPDLHSELNLSSLELGDSALYFCASSPGTSGGDEQYFGPGTRLTVT.

This clone is a singleton in its sample. The V and J genes are TRBV7-9 and TRBJ2-1; 8 nucleotides align to TRBD2. V lost 8 bases, J lost 7 bases, and 10 bases stayed unmatched. The CDR3 loop spans 14 amino acids. Germline CDR1 SEHNR, CDR2 FQNEAQ (reference sequence). The CDR3 sequence: CASRPRGGRNEQFF. The CDR3 nucleotides read TGTGCCAGCCGGCCTCGGGGGGGGCGGAATGAGCAGTTCTTC. Drawing the rest from reference TRBV7-9 and TRBJ2-1, the complete variable domain is DTGVSQNPRHKITKRGQNVTFRCDPISEHNRLYWYRQTLGQGPEFLTYFQNEAQLEKSRLLSDRFSAERPKGSFSTLEIQRTEQGDSAMYLCASRPRGGRNEQFFGPGTRLTVL.

This sequence joins TRBV7-8 and TRBJ1-3; tentatively, D is TRBD1 (6 bases). CDR3 length: 18 residues. V lost 0 bases, J lost 0 bases, and 15 bases lay in between. The germline CDR1 and CDR2 sequences are SGHVS and FQNEAQ. CDR3 sequence reads: CASSLASAGVTSGNTIYF. In DNA form, the CDR3 reads TGTGCCAGCAGCTTAGCGTCGGCAGGGGTAACCTCTGGAAACACCATATATTTT.

The gene calls are TRBV18 and TRBJ2-7; 10 bases agree with TRBD2. Germline lookup yields CDR1 KGHSH and CDR2 LQKENI. The CDR3 loop spans 16 amino acids. Trimming at V came to 6 bases and at J to 9 bases, leaving 17 bases not matched to a gene. The CDR3 DNA reads as TGTGCCAGCTCCCCCGCGTTTGCTAGCGGGGGAGTTGGGCAGTACTTC. Its translation is CASSPAFASGGVGQYF.

The chain is built from TRBV28 and TRBJ2-7; 10 bases line up with TRBD1. With V trimmed by 7 bases and J by 6 bases, 9 bases remained unmatched. The CDR3 runs 14 residues. CDR1 is MDHEN and CDR2 is SYDVKM in the germline V gene. The CDR3, as DNA: TGTGCCAGCACCACACCCCGGACAGGGGGCGAGCAGTACTTC. Its translation: CASTTPRTGGEQYF.

This CDR3 is CASRASGSSGANVLTF. The CDR3 bases are TGTGCCAGCAGGGCTAGCGGAAGCTCTGGGGCCAACGTCCTGACTTTC. The rearrangement links TRBV28 to TRBJ2-6, with 7 bases that match TRBD2. This CDR3 comprises 16 residues. After removal of 6 bases from V and 0 bases from J, the junction contained 5 bases not matched to a gene. The germline V gene encodes CDR1 MDHEN and CDR2 SYDVKM.